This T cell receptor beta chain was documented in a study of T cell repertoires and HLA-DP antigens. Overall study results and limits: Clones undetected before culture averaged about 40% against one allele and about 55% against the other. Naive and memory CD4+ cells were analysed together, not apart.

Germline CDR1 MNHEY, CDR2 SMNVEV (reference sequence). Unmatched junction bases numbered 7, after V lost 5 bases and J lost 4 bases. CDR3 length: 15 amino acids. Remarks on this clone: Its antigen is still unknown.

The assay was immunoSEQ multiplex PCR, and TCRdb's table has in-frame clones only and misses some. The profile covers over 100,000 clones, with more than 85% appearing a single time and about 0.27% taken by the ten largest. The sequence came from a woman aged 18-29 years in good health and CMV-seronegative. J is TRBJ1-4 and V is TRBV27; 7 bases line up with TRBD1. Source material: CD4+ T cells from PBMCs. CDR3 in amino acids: CASSRGTENNEKLFF. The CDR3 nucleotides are TGTGCCAGCAGTCGGGGGACAGAGAATAATGAAAAACTGTTTTTT.